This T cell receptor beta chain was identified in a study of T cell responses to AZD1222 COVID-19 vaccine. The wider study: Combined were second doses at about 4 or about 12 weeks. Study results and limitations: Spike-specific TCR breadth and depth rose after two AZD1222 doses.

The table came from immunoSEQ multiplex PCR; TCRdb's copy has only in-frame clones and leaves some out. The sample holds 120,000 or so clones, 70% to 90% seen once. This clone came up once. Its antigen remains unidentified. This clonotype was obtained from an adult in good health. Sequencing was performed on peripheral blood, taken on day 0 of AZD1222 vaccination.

DNA for the CDR3: TGTGCCAGCTCACCGGGCAGGGGTCAGCCCCAGCATTTT. Amino acid sequence: CASSPGRGQPQHF. The chain recombines TRBV18 with TRBJ1-5, with a tentative D call TRBD1 (6 bases). V gave up 3 bases and J gave up 6 bases, with 9 bases separating them. CDR3 length: 13 amino acids. Germline values: CDR1 KGHSH, CDR2 LQKENI.